The T cell receptor (beta chain) described here comes from a study of cytomegalovirus exposure and HLA in healthy donors. Germline CDR1 reads MGHRA; CDR2 reads YSYEKL. There are 17 residues in the CDR3. V shed 0 bases and J shed 4 bases, with 15 bases lying between them. Primers included in the PCR were 60 Vbeta and 13 Jbeta primers. Using immunoSEQ multiplex PCR, the repertoire was profiled, and TCRdb retains in-frame clones only, with some absent. The table includes some 120,000 clones, over 70% detected once. Healthy bone marrow donors formed the donor group. The receptor comes from a man between 18 and 29 years old in good health and CMV-seropositive. The chain couples TRBV4-1 to TRBJ1-4; D is uncertain. Source material: PBMCs. The CDR3 DNA sequence: TGCGCCAGCAGCCAAGAAACAGTACACAGCAATAATGAAAAACTGTTTTTT. Translating gives CASSQETVHSNNEKLFF.